Detailed here is one T cell receptor (beta chain). The junction and the germline gene differ at one end; a read error may be behind it. CDR3 length: 13 amino acids. From germline, CDR1 is SEHNR and CDR2 FQNEAQ (reference sequence). The data were taken from a study of blood T cell repertoires in COVID-19. Sequencing used immunoSEQ multiplex PCR; TCRdb keeps in-frame clones, though not all of them. The table includes about 410,000 clones, about nine tenths detected once. This clonotype was sampled from a woman between 40 and 55 years old with COVID-19, enrolled during active disease. V gene TRBV7-9 combines with J gene TRBJ1-1, with D possibly TRBD1 on 6 matching bases. Sequenced material: peripheral blood. CDR3 residues: CASSLAGDTEAFF. DNA for the CDR3: TGTGCCAGCAGCTTAGCCGGGGACACCGAAGCTTTCTTT.